The 14 T cell receptor beta chains below were found in one sample sequenced in a study of blood T cells in healthy people across ages. Together with a sample-barcoded 5' primer, a J-beta primer mix was included in a second PCR lasting about 7 to 11 cycles. TCRdb itself ran the 5' RACE reads through MiXCR, one entry per CDR3 protein. Seen here are some 1.4 million distinct CDR3 sequences, approximately 38% observed once, and the top ten hold 7.9%. Sequencing input: blood. The receptors derive from a woman in her late teens or twenties in good health.

The chain employs TRBV6-1 and TRBJ1-1; TRBD1 is a possible D gene (6 bases). The V gene lost 3 bases and the J gene lost 5 bases, with 16 bases spanning the gap. CDR1 is MNHNS and CDR2 is SASEGT in the germline V gene. The CDR3 has 15 amino acids. The CDR3, as DNA: TGTGCCAGCAGTGACCCCGGGAGGGGGGGGACTGAAGCTTTCTTT. Translating gives CASSDPGRGGTEAFF.

This chain joins TRBV7-9 and TRBJ2-1; TRBD2 matches 7 bases. Per the germline V gene, CDR1 is SEHNR and CDR2 is FQNEAQ (reference sequence). CDR3 length equals 16 residues. V was clipped by 0 bases and J by 2 bases; unmatched bases: 4. This CDR3 is CASSLASGMAYNEQFF. DNA of the CDR3: TGTGCCAGCAGCTTAGCCAGCGGGATGGCCTACAATGAGCAGTTCTTC.

The rearrangement uses TRBV11-2 and TRBJ2-1; D might be TRBD2 (7 bases). Trimming took 0 bases from V and 6 from J, leaving 21 bases between them. The CDR3 spans 18 residues. The V gene's germline CDR1 is SGHAT and CDR2 FQNNGV. The CDR3 reads CASSLDSWGGHISNEQFF. The CDR3 DNA follows: TGTGCCAGCAGCTTAGATTCTTGGGGGGGCCACATATCCAATGAGCAGTTCTTC.

This clonotype occurred a few times. The rearrangement joins TRBV6-5 to TRBJ2-7; 10 nucleotides agree with TRBD2. The CDR3 length is 16 residues. V lost 7 bases to trimming and J lost 6 bases; unmatched junction nucleotides: 15. The germline V gene has CDR1 MNHEY and CDR2 SVGAGI. The CDR3 DNA is TGTGCCAGCACCGCATTAGCGGGGGGTATCCTAGTCGAGCAGTACTTC. The encoded protein is CASTALAGGILVEQYF.

This clonotype came up once. V gene TRBV7-9 combines with J gene TRBJ2-1; 9 nucleotides agree with TRBD1. CDR3 length: 16 residues. With 5 bases clipped from V and 4 bases from J, the junction kept 9 bases outside the gene matches. Germline V gene lookup returns CDR1 SEHNR and CDR2 FQNEAQ (reference sequence). CDR3 sequence reads: CASSVTGTGRYNEQFF. The CDR3 DNA reads TGTGCCAGCAGCGTAACGGGGACAGGGAGGTACAATGAGCAGTTCTTC.

This clonotype was seen a few times. The chain links TRBV12-3 or TRBV12-4 to TRBJ2-5; 8 positions match TRBD2. V shed 6 bases and J 3 bases; nucleotides not matched to a gene: 3. This CDR3 spans 13 amino acids. The CDR3 DNA reads TGTGCCAGCAGCTCGGGGGGGGAAGAGACCCAGTACTTC. Residues: CASSSGGEETQYF.

This clonotype was seen a few times. The chain joins TRBV27 to TRBJ1-2; a possible D gene is TRBD1 (5 bases). The V and J ends lost 5 bases and 6 bases respectively, with 16 bases between them. Per the germline V gene, CDR1 is MNHEY and CDR2 is SMNVEV (reference sequence). This CDR3 comprises 14 residues. The CDR3 reads CASSPVAGTDGYTF. CDR3 in DNA: TGTGCCAGCAGTCCCGTGGCAGGGACTGATGGCTACACCTTC.

This clonotype was seen many times. The chain links TRBV10-3 to TRBJ2-3; 7 nucleotides match TRBD2. CDR3 length: 16 residues. The germline CDR1 and CDR2 sequences are ENHRY and SYGVKD. Germline trimming cut 6 bases from V and 2 bases from J; bases unmatched to any gene: 11. The CDR3, as DNA: TGTGCCATCAGAGATGAAACTAGCGCTCCCACAGATACGCAGTATTTT. Amino acids: CAIRDETSAPTDTQYF.

The chain has TRBV19 and TRBJ1-6; D not certain. Germline V gives CDR1 LNHDA, CDR2 SQIVND (reference sequence). CDR3 length: 14 amino acids. V was cut by 5 bases and J by 6 bases, with 11 bases left in between. The CDR3 nucleotides are TGTGCCAGTAGTGCCGGGATTCTTAATTCACCCCTCCACTTT. As protein: CASSAGILNSPLHF.

Points on this clonotype: A much larger clone lies one base from this, so it may be a read error. This chain links TRBV29-1 with TRBJ2-3; 15 bases are shared with TRBD2. This CDR3 comprises 19 residues. Germline V gene data show CDR1 as SQVTM and CDR2 as ANQGSEA. Written as DNA, the CDR3 is TGCGGCGCCAACCCGGGACTAGCGGGAGGACATGAGCACACAGATACGCAGTATTTT. Protein: CGANPGLAGGHEHTDTQYF.

J is TRBJ2-7 and V is TRBV5-6; D is perhaps TRBD2 (6 bases). The J call may be mistaken, given a closer DNA end match to TRBJ2-5. The CDR3 has 14 amino acids. Per germline, CDR1 SGHDT and CDR2 YYEEEE. CDR3 sequence (DNA): TGTGCCAGCAGCGTCGGGACTGAAGAGGAGACCCAGTACTTC. Protein sequence: CASSVGTEEETQYF.

In the case of this clonotype: Just one base apart from a much larger clone, this may be a read error. V is TRBV29-1 and J is TRBJ2-5; 7 bases line up with TRBD1. Trimming took 3 bases from V and 11 from J; bases not matched to a gene: 15. CDR3 length: 14 amino acids. Germline V gene sequence: CDR1 SQVTM, CDR2 ANQGSEA. The DNA for the CDR3 is TGCAGCGTTGACGGGTCAGGGGGTGGCAATGAGCAGTACTTC. Translated, it gives CSVDGSGGGNEQYF.

V is TRBV4-1 and J is TRBJ2-6, with 7 bases aligning to TRBD1. V lost 1 base and J lost 2; bases outside the gene matches: 14. This CDR3 is built from 20 residues. Per germline, CDR1 MGHRA and CDR2 YSYEKL. In DNA form, the CDR3 reads TGCGCCAGCAGCCAAGTAAAAATGACAGGGAGACTAACTGGGGCCAACGTCCTGACTTTC. It is translated as CASSQVKMTGRLTGANVLTF.

The gene calls are TRBV28 and TRBJ2-7; a weak D match, TRBD2 (7 bases). The CDR3 totals 16 residues. Per the germline V gene, CDR1 is MDHEN and CDR2 is SYDVKM. V was cut by 4 bases and J by 3 bases, with 19 bases left in between. The CDR3 DNA reads TGTGCCAGCAGTTCCAACGGGGCGGGGGCCTTCTACGAGCAGTACTTC. Amino acids: CASSSNGAGAFYEQYF.